The T cell receptor (beta chain) described here comes from a study of T-cell reconstitution after alpha-beta-depleted transplantation in children (dated by TCRdb to 2016 to 2018). Context from the whole study: T-cell immune reconstitution after TCRalphabeta/CD19-depleted allogeneic hematopoietic cell transplantation in children was quantitatively tracked in the study by means of TCR repertoire profiling. What the study reported, not specific to this receptor: Over the following months the frequencies of hyperexpanded clones went down, and after one year T-cell counts and TCRbeta diversity were mostly credited to newly produced T cells. In some patients, the high TCRbeta diversity seen at day 60 was put down to recipient T cells and intrathymic progenitors that had survived conditioning. About two months after transplant, the apparently early recovery of alphabetaT-cell counts reportedly depended on just several hundred clones that had expanded rapidly and came from non-depleted graft cells.

A distance of 14 bases separates the germline ends of V and J, which lose 7 bases and 2 bases respectively. From the cysteine through the phenylalanine, the CDR3 covers 13 amino acids. Only the CDR3 DNA is retained, 39 bases long and in frame from the first base. CDR1 and CDR2 are read off the germline V gene as SQVTM and ANQGSEA. About this clonotype itself: Its target antigen remains unknown. No much larger clone is present one base from it, and per-base qualities are unavailable.

The receptor library was made with PCR. The listed sequencing device is Illumina HiSeq 2500. TCR library preparation used molecular barcoding, with unique molecular identifiers applied to normalize quantification of the TCRbeta repertoire. TCRdb trimmed public reads at Q25 via fastp, called clones via MiXCR and kept in-frame beta chains. Each CDR3 protein gets just one entry, which takes the most common genes and DNA from the rows behind it. Counted in this sample were about 870,000 distinct CDR3 sequences; around 15% of them appeared once. The biggest ten clones account for about 4.6% of the sample. The sample's treatment or condition label is to be understood as: allogeneic hematopoietic cell transplantation with graft depleted of TCRalphabeta T cells and CD19 B cells. Transplant recipients were children who received TCRalphabeta/CD19-depleted allogeneic hematopoietic cell grafts.

Here the chain combines TRBV29-1 and TRBJ1-1; no confident D gene assignment can be made. This specimen was PBMCs, mostly from graft donor cells, taken 360 days after TCRalphabeta/CD19-depleted stem cell transplant. The source is a male patient younger than 18 who had a stem cell transplant for acute lymphoblastic leukemia, so the T cells may come from the graft donor. The bases read TGCAGCGGGTTCGGGCGGGTTAACACTGAAGCTTTCTTT. Its protein product is CSGFGRVNTEAFF.